A selection of T cell receptor beta chains follows, all from one sample in a study of shared clonotypes between healthy human individuals. The method was immunoSEQ multiplex PCR; TCRdb's version includes in-frame clones alone and lacks a portion of them. This table has about a million clones, about 77% appearing once. Sequencing input: memory CD4+ T cells sorted from blood. These receptor sequences come from a man aged 18 to 35 in good health. Each CDR3 is given with its conserved first and last residue.

TRBJ2-5,TRBV5-6,CASSLDSGPGAQETQYF
TRBJ2-7,TRBV18,CASSPRLAGVSYEQYF
TRBJ2-5,TRBV15,CATSRRGPGTQETQYF
TRBJ2-3,TRBV5-1,CASSPAGERTDTQYF
TRBJ1-6,TRBV10-3,CAISAGTSNSPLHF
TRBJ1-4,TRBV6-1,CASLRSYNEKLFF
TRBJ2-5,TRBV4-2,CARTRAEQETQYF
TRBJ1-5,TRBV10-2,CASRGDRNSNQPQHF
TRBJ1-2,TRBV4-3,CASSQTAGEGRGYTF
TRBJ1-5,TRBV28,CASSFDRAQPHNQPQHF
TRBJ2-1,TRBV7-2,CASSKAGRNSYNEQFF
TRBJ1-2,TRBV27,CASSTGGGYGYTF
TRBJ2-6,TRBV5-4,CASSLDGGWANVLTF
TRBJ2-1,TRBV7-9,CASSPGGREQFF
TRBJ1-6,TRBV5-1,CASSPRQGSYNSPLHF
TRBJ2-7,TRBV28,CASSPPGLYEQYF
TRBJ2-5,TRBV6-6,CASTGVETQYF
TRBJ1-6,TRBV7-2,CASSREPTGHYNSPLHF
TRBJ1-1,TRBV10-3,CAITPTGNTEAFF
TRBJ2-7,TRBV5-8,CASSLIYGSYEQYF
TRBJ2-1,TRBV5-1,CASNLQGSSYNEQFF
TRBJ2-1,TRBV30,CAWTRTYNEQFF
TRBJ1-4,TRBV19,CASSISSTGGNEKLFF
TRBJ1-1,TRBV5-1,CASSPKTGFFTEAFF
TRBJ1-3,TRBV5-5,CASSLDWAVSGNTIYF
TRBJ1-1,TRBV7-2,CASSLAEKNTEAFF
TRBJ2-7,TRBV19,CASSIILGAAAYEQYF
TRBJ1-2,TRBV5-1,CASSQTTENYGYTF
TRBJ1-3,TRBV28,CASSGIRNTIYF
TRBJ2-7,TRBV6-5,CASSRGTGGYEQYF
TRBJ2-4,TRBV4-3,CASSQPPGTGGENIQYF
TRBJ1-2,TRBV6-5,CASSSAAYGYTF
TRBJ2-7,TRBV6-6,CASSSGILSYEQYF
TRBJ2-7,TRBV5-1,CASSEGLAGGPRSEQYF
TRBJ2-1,TRBV14,CASSNRDRGLNEQFF
TRBJ1-2,TRBV28,CASSETAQVYGYTF
TRBJ2-7,TRBV5-5,CASSLLRGREQYF
TRBJ1-4,TRBV7-6,CASSRQVQGEKLFF
TRBJ2-1,TRBV5-4,CASSLVASGIPNEQFF
TRBJ1-6,TRBV5-5,CASSSTAGTGYSPLHF
TRBJ1-1,TRBV29-1,CSVVVVRGEATEAFF
TRBJ2-3,TRBV7-9,CASSLAGYSSTDTQYF
TRBJ2-7,TRBV9,CASSSGHQGYEQYF
TRBJ2-2,TRBV7-9,CASSFATSGGTGELFF
TRBJ1-6,TRBV5-4,CASSLARGTNSPLHF
TRBJ2-2,TRBV2,CASSDRGGTGELFF
TRBJ2-7,TRBV5-4,CASSGGQGVVYEQYF